The present T cell receptor beta chain was sequenced within a study of blood T cell repertoires in COVID-19. The length of the CDR3 is 18 residues. The V gene end was trimmed by 5 bases and the J gene end by 0 bases; junction bases not matched to a gene: 11. CDR1 and CDR2 (germline): SGHTA, FQGNSA. The assay was immunoSEQ multiplex PCR, and TCRdb's table has in-frame clones only and misses some. The sample holds roughly 180,000 clones, about four fifths seen once. The origin of this receptor is a woman aged 60-75 years with COVID-19, enrolled during active disease. The chain combines TRBV7-2 with TRBJ2-1, with 9 bases identical to TRBD2. The specimen was peripheral blood. The CDR3 nucleotides are TGTGCCAGCAGCCCCCGGGGACTAGCTCGGGGCTCCTACAATGAGCAGTTCTTC. It yields the protein CASSPRGLARGSYNEQFF.